This T cell receptor beta chain was sequenced for a study of identical twins. Unique molecular identifiers were present on cDNA, and template switching added a universal primer site. TCRdb re-derived calls from the 5' RACE reads in MiXCR, one entry per CDR3 protein. The data contain hundreds of thousands of distinct CDR3 sequences, roughly 26% of them singletons. This same sample was also part of a study on T cells expressing NK-cell markers. That work adds: Sequencing of TCR beta repertoires drew on sorted CD3+CD56+NKG2C+, CD3+CD56+NKG2C- and CD3+CD56-NKG2C+ T cells.

The source is a woman aged 18-29 years in good health. Sequencing used CD4+ T cells sorted from blood.

For the CDR3, the DNA is TGTGCCAGCAGACCAGGGCCGACGGGTGGCTACACCTTC. Translated, it gives CASRPGPTGGYTF. The chain recombines TRBV12-3 or TRBV12-4 with TRBJ1-2; D possibly corresponds to TRBD1 (5 bases). The germline V and J ends were trimmed by 6 bases and 7 bases, with 15 bases remaining between them. The CDR3 spans 13 residues.